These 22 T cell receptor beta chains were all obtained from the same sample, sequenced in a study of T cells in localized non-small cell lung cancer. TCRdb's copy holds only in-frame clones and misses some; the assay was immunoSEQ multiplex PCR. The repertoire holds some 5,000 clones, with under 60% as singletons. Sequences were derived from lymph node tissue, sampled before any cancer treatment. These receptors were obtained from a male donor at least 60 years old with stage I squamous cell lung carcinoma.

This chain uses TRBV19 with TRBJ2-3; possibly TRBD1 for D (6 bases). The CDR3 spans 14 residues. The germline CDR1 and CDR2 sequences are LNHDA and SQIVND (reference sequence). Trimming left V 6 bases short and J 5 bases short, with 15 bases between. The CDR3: CASRTGHFGDTQYF. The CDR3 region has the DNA TGTGCCAGTAGAACGGGACACTTCGGAGATACGCAGTATTTT. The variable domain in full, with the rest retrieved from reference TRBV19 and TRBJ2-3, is DGGITQSPKYLFRKEGQNVTLSCEQNLNHDAMYWYRQDPGQGLRLIYYSQIVNDFQKGDIAEGYSVSREKKESFPLTVTSAQKNPTAFYLCASRTGHFGDTQYFGPGTRLTVL.

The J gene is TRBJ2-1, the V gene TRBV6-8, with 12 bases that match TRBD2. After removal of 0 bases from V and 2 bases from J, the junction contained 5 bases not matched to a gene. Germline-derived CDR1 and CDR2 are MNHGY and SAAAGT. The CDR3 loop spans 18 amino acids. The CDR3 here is CASSYSATSGRTYNEQFF. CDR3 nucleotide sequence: TGTGCCAGCAGTTACTCAGCCACTAGCGGGAGGACCTACAATGAGCAGTTCTTC.

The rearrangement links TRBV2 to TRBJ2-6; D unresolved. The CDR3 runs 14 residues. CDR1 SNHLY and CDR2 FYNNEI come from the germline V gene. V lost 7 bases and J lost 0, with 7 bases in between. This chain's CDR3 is CASILPSGANVLTF. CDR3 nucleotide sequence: TGTGCCAGCATCCTACCCTCTGGGGCCAACGTCCTGACTTTC.

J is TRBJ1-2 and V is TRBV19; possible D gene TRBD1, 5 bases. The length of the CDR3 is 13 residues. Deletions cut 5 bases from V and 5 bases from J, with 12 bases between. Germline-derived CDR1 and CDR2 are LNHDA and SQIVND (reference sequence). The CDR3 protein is CASSLTEPYGYTF. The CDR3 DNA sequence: TGTGCCAGTAGTTTGACAGAGCCTTATGGCTACACCTTC.

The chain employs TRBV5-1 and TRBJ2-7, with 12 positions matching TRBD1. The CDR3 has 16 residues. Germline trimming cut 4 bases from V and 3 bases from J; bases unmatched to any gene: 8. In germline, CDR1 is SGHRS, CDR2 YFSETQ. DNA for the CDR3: TGCGCCAGCAGCACCGGCGGGACAGGGGGCGGCTACGAGCAGTACTTC. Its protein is CASSTGGTGGGYEQYF.

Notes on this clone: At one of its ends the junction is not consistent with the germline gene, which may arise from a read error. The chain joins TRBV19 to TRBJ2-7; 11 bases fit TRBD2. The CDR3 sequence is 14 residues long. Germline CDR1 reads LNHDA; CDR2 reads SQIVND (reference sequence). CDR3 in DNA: TGTACCAGTAGTATCGGGACTAGCGGATACGAGCAGTACTTC. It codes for CTSSIGTSGYEQYF.

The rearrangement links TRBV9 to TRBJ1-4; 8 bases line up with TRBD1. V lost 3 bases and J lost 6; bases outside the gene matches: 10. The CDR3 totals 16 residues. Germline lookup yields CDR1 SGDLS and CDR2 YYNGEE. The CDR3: CASSAFQGAGDEKLFF. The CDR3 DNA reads TGTGCCAGCAGCGCATTCCAGGGGGCAGGTGATGAAAAACTGTTTTTT.

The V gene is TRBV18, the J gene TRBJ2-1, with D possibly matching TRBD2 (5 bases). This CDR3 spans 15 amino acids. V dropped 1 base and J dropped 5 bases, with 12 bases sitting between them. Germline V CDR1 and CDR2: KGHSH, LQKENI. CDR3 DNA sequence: TGTGCCAGCTCACCACGGGCCGGGAACCACAATGAGCAGTTCTTC. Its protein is CASSPRAGNHNEQFF.

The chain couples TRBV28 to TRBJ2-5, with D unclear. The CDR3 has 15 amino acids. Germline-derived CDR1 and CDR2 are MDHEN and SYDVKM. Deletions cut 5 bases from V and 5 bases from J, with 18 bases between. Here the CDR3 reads CASSEAGPLGETQYF. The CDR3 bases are TGTGCCAGCAGTGAGGCCGGGCCCCTGGGGGAGACCCAGTACTTC.

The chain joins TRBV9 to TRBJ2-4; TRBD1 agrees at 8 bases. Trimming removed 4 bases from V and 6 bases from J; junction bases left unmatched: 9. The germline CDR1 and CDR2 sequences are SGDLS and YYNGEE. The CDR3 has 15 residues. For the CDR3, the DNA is TGTGCCAGCAGCCCCACCGACAGGGGTGGAAACATTCAGTACTTC. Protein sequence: CASSPTDRGGNIQYF. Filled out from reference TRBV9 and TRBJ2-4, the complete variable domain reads DSGVTQTPKHLITATGQRVTLRCSPRSGDLSVYWYQQSLDQGLQFLIQYYNGEERAKGNILERFSAQQFPDLHSELNLSSLELGDSALYFCASSPTDRGGNIQYFGAGTRLSVL.

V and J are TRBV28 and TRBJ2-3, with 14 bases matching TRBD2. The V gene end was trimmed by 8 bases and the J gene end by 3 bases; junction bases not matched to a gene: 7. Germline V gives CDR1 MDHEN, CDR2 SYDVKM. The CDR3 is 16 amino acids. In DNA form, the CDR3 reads TGTGCCAGCCAGACTAGCGGGAGGGCCGGGACAGATACGCAGTATTTT. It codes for CASQTSGRAGTDTQYF.

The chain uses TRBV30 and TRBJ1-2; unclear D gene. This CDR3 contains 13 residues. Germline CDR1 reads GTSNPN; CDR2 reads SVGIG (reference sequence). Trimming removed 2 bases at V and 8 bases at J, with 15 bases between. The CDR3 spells CAWSPTPVRGYTF. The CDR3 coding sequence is TGTGCCTGGAGTCCGACCCCTGTCCGGGGCTACACCTTC.

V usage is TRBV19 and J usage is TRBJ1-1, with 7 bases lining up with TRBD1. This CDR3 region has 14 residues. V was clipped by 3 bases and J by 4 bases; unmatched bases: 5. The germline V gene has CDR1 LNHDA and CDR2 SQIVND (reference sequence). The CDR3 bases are TGTGCCAGTAGTATGGGCCAGGGGGGCACTGAAGCTTTCTTT. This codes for CASSMGQGGTEAFF.

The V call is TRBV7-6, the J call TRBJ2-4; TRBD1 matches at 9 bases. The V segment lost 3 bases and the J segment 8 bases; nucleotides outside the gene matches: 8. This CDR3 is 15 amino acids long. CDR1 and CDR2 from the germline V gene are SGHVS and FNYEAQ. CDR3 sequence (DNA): TGTGCCAGCAGCTTGTATCGTCGACAGGGGGACATTCAGTACTTC. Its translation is CASSLYRRQGDIQYF.

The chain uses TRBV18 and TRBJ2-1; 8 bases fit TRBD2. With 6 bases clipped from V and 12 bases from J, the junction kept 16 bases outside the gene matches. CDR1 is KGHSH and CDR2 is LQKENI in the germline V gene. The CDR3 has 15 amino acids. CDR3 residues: CASSPQNGRGPGQFF. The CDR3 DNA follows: TGTGCCAGCTCGCCGCAGAACGGGAGGGGCCCGGGGCAGTTCTTC.

CDR3 coding DNA: TGCGCCAGCAGCCAAGACCAGCGGGAGGTCGTTGAGCAGTTCTTC. Protein sequence: CASSQDQREVVEQFF. The rearrangement joins TRBV5-1 to TRBJ2-1; 9 positions agree with TRBD2. The V segment lost 4 bases and the J segment 9 bases; nucleotides outside the gene matches: 11. CDR3 length: 15 residues. Germline CDR1 and CDR2: SGHRS and YFSETQ.

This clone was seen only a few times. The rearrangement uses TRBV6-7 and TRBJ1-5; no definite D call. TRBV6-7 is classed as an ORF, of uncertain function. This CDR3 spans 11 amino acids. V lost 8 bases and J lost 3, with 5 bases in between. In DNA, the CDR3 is TGTGCCAGCGCCCCCAATCAGCCCCAGCATTTT. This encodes CASAPNQPQHF.

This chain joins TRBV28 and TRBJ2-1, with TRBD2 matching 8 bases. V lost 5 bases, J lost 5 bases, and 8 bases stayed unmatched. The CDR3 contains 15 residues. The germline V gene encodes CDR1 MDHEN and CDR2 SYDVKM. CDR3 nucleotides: TGTGCCAGCAGTCGGACTAGCTTTAAGAACAATGAGCAGTTCTTC. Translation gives CASSRTSFKNNEQFF.

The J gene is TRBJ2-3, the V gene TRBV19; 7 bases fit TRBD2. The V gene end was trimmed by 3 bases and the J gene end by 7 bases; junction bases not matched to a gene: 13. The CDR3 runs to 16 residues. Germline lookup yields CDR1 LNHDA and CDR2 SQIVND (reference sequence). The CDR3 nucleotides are TGTGCCAGTAGTATTACGGTGAGCGGGACGATCCATACGCAGTATTTT. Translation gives CASSITVSGTIHTQYF.

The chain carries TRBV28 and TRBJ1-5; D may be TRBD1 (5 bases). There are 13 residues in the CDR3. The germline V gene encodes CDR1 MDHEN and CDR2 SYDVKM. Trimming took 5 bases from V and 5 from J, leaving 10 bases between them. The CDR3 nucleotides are TGTGCCAGCAGTATCACGACAGATCAGCCCCAGCATTTT. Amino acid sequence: CASSITTDQPQHF.

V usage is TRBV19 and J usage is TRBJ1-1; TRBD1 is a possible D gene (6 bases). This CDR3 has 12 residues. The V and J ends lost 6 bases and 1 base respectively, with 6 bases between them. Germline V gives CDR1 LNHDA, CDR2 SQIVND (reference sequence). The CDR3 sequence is CASRGGNTEAFF. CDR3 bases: TGTGCCAGTAGAGGGGGGAACACTGAAGCTTTCTTT.

The CDR3 nucleotides are TGTGCCAGCAGTTCGTCGTGGGGAAAAGGCAGCACAGATACGCAGTATTTT. Translating gives CASSSSWGKGSTDTQYF. This chain joins TRBV11-1 and TRBJ2-3, with D unresolved. Per germline, CDR1 SGHAT and CDR2 FQDESV (reference sequence). The CDR3 length is 17 residues. The V end lost 6 bases, the J end lost 0 bases, and 19 bases lay between the germline ends.